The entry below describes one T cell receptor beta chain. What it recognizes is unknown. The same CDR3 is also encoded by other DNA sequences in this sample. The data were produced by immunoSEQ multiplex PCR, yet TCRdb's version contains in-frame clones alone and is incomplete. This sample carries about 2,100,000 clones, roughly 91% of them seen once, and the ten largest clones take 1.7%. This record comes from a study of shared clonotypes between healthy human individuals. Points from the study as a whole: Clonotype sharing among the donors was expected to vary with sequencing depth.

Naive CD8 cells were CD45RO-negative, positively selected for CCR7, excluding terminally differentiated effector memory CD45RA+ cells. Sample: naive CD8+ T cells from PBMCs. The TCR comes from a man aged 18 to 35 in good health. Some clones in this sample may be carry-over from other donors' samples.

The DNA of the CDR3 is TGTGCCAGCAGCTTAGGCGGGAGCTACAATGAGCAGTTCTTC. Encoded protein: CASSLGGSYNEQFF. V is TRBV7-3 and J is TRBJ2-1; 7 bases are a match to TRBD2. Germline CDR1 SGHTA, CDR2 FQGTGA. The length of the CDR3 is 14 residues. J lost 3 bases, V lost 2 bases, and 1 base had no gene match.